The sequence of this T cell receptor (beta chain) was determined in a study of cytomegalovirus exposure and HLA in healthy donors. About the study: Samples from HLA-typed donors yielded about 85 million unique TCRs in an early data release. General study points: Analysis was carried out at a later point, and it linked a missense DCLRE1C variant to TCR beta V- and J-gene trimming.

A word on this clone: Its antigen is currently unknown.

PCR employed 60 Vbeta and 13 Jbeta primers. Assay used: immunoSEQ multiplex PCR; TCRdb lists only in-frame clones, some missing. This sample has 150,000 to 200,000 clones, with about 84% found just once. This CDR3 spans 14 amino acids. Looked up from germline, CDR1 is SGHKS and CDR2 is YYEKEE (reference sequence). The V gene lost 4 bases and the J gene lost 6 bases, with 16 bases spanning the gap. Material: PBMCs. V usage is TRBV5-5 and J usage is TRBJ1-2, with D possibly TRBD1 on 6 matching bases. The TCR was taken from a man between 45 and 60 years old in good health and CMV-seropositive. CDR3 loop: CASSLPTGRDGYTF. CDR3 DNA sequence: TGTGCCAGCAGCCTCCCCACAGGGAGGGATGGCTACACCTTC.